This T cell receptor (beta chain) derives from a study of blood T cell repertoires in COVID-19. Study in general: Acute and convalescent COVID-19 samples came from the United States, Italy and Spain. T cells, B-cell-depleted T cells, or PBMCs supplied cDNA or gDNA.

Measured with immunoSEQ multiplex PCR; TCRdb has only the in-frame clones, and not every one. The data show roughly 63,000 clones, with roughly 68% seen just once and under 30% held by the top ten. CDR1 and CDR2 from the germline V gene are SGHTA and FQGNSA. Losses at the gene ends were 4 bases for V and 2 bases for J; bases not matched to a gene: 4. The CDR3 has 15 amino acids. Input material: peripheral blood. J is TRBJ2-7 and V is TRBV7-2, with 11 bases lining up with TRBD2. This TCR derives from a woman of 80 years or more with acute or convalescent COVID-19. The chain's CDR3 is CASSSGTSGAYEQYF. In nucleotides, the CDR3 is TGTGCCAGCAGCTCTGGGACTAGCGGAGCCTACGAGCAGTACTTC.